This TCR beta chain originates from a study of blood T cells in healthy people across ages (dated by TCRdb to about 2015). Looking at the study overall: In model experiments, roughly one uniquely barcoded TCR beta cDNA molecule per two T cells was captured by template switching. Using deep sequencing normalized with unique cDNA molecular identifiers, the study measured how TCR beta repertoire diversity changes with age. The donors were divided into four age groups: young (average approximately 15 years), middle-aged (around 41), aged (around 67) and long-lived (nearly 85). For two donors (one aged 18 to 30 and one aged 80 or older), the study analyzed two additional independent replicas of 1 million unique cDNA reads from the same blood draw.

The full study reports these points: Observed TCR beta diversity per million T cells fell roughly linearly with age, and a significant reduction was already apparent by age around 40. Donor CMV infection status was unknown, potentially confounding age-related changes in expanded clonotypes. The percentage of naive T cells measured by flow cytometry correlated strongly with observed TCR beta diversity. Bulk unsorted PBMC profiling prevented conclusive comparison of naive and antigen-experienced compartments. Total diversity estimates from one million sequenced T cells were considered lower bounds and underestimates. Compared with the aged group, the long-lived group had more naive CD4+ T cells, fewer expanded clones and increased TCR diversity, suggesting age selection.

CDR1 is given as SEHNR and CDR2 as FQNEAQ, both from the germline V gene (reference sequence). Deletion took 5 bases off V and 3 bases off J, with a span of 17 bases between the germline ends. From cysteine to phenylalanine, the CDR3 is 15 amino acids long. Of all the DNA, just the CDR3 is kept, 45 bases in frame from base 1. Regarding this clonotype: Which antigen it targets is not known. There are no base qualities to consult, and no much larger clone falls within one base.

The method was 5' RACE. The instrument given in TCRdb is Illumina HiSeq 2500. A second roughly 6 to 11 cycle PCR used a sample-barcoded 5' primer and a J-beta primer mix. A template-switch 5' adaptor carrying 12 random nucleotides introduced a unique molecular identifier onto each TCR beta cDNA molecule. At least 2.5 million CDR3-containing paired-end reads were obtained from each sample. All of the RNA was converted into first-strand cDNA using the Mint cDNA synthesis kit, with a TRBC-specific oligonucleotide serving as the primer. All cDNA was treated with uracil-DNA glycosylase and then went through a first 18-cycle PCR with the universal primers M1SS and BC2_uni_R. The published analysis was carried out like this. For normalization, 1 million high-quality reads, each with a distinct molecular identifier, were randomly selected from each sample. Instead of being binned into consensus sequences, reads that shared molecular identifiers were thrown out. MiTCR, with a Q25 quality threshold and the strictest error-elimination algorithm, was used for CDR3 identification, clonotype clustering and error correction. A nonparametric unseen species model with Euler transformation was used to estimate lower-bound total TCR beta diversity. Using fastp at Q25 and MiXCR, TCRdb reprocessed the public reads and kept productive beta chains. Under each unique CDR3 protein, matching rows form one entry showing the most common genes and DNA. These V and J calls derive from TCRdb rather than the authors' analysis. The sample profile shows 800,000 to 950,000 distinct CDR3 sequences; 25% to 30% of them were found once. Roughly a tenth of the sample belongs to the ten largest clones.

Donors were 39 systemically healthy Caucasian individuals from Russia aged roughly 6 to 90 years. Around 10 milliliters of peripheral blood were collected from each donor into EDTA-treated Vacutainer tubes. PBMCs were isolated by Ficoll-Paque density-gradient centrifugation, with at least 6.5 million obtained per sample. Trizol reagent was used to extract total RNA from the PBMCs, yielding at least 6 micrograms per sample. Naive CD45RAhigh/CD27high T cell percentages were measured by flow cytometry on a PBMC aliquot from every donor. This sample was also put to use in a study of T cells of mothers and their children. The second study, in turn, reports: Donors were nine systemically healthy Caucasian individuals: three mothers and their six children. cDNA synthesis consumed the entire amount of extracted RNA, loaded at about 1.5 ug RNA in each 15 ul reaction. In the second PCR, sample barcodes and 2-4 random nucleotides were introduced via the M1S primer. Over 8.5 million TCR beta CDR3 reads came from each mother, compared with around 3 million reads from each child. Thymic selection shapes the output of TCR recombination in a similar way in related and unrelated pairs, and inherited differences have a minor effect. Normalized repertoire overlap was always slightly but never significantly higher in related than unrelated mother-child pairs. No persistent microchimeric T cell clones were found, with a detection sensitivity of roughly 99 clones per million clonotypes. Deep NGS was used in the study to compare the TCR beta repertoires of mothers and children and to look for features that separate related mother-child pairs from unrelated individuals. On average, the children were about 10 +/- 4 years old, while the mothers were about 40 +/- 4 years old. After adapters were ligated using NEBNext reagents, the libraries underwent 100+100 nt paired-end sequencing on an Illumina HiSeq 2000. To prevent cross-contamination, the mother and child libraries were prepared a month apart and were sequenced in separate runs. Each donor had between about 500,000 and 2,100,000 distinct TCR beta clonotypes identified. Naive TCR beta clonotypes were estimated from low-frequency clonotypes matched to each donor's FACS-determined naive share, without sorting.

The rearranged chain carries TRBV7-9 and TRBJ2-7; the D gene is possibly TRBD2, with 6 bases matching. The TCR originated in a woman aged 40-49 years in good health. Sequenced: blood. For the CDR3, the sequence is CASSTAGQAHYEQYF. In nucleotide form, the sequence is TGTGCCAGCAGCACAGCGGGCCAGGCCCACTACGAGCAGTACTTC.